One sample yielded the 3 T cell receptor beta chains listed below, sequenced in a study of beta chain features in type 1 diabetes. Reverse transcription of all isolated RNA meant that expressed TCRB transcripts were sequenced. Libraries were prepared by immunoSEQ multiplex PCR; TCRdb keeps only in-frame clonotypes and omits some of them. The sample records tens of thousands of clones, roughly 45% being singletons. Sequencing was performed on stem cell memory CD4+ T cells from blood. All receptors derive from a woman in her thirties in good health.

The table lists this clone with a count of one. The gene calls are TRBV5-6 and TRBJ2-1; 9 bases match TRBD1. Germline V lookup: CDR1 SGHDT, CDR2 YYEEEE. V dropped 8 bases and J dropped 5; count of bases not matched to a gene: 11. This CDR3 comprises 15 residues. CDR3 sequence reads: CARRHRDRANNEQFF. The CDR3 DNA reads TGTGCCAGAAGACACCGGGACAGGGCGAACAATGAGCAGTTCTTC.

This clone has more than one count but fewer than ten. The rearrangement uses TRBV19 and TRBJ2-3; TRBD2 is a possible D gene (6 bases). There are 15 residues in the CDR3. Germline-derived CDR1 and CDR2 are LNHDA and SQIVND (reference sequence). V lost 5 bases, J lost 5 bases, and 17 bases lay in between. The CDR3 loop reads CASSQTRGSLDTQYF. DNA for the CDR3: TGTGCCAGTAGTCAGACTAGAGGGTCTCTAGATACGCAGTATTTT. Full variable domain (rest looked up from reference TRBV19 and TRBJ2-3): DGGITQSPKYLFRKEGQNVTLSCEQNLNHDAMYWYRQDPGQGLRLIYYSQIVNDFQKGDIAEGYSVSREKKESFPLTVTSAQKNPTAFYLCASSQTRGSLDTQYFGPGTRLTVL.

The V gene is TRBV18, the J gene TRBJ2-6, with D possibly being TRBD1 (6 bases). The V end was cut by 4 bases, the J end by 4 bases, with 8 bases between. This CDR3 spans 14 amino acids. Looked up from germline, CDR1 is KGHSH and CDR2 is LQKENI. CDR3 sequence: CASSRQAGANVLTF. The CDR3 bases are TGTGCCAGCTCACGACAGGCCGGGGCCAACGTCCTGACTTTC.